The rows below give T cell receptor beta chains drawn from one sample of a study of siplizumab effects on memory and regulatory T cells. TCRdb's table, derived via immunoSEQ multiplex PCR, lists solely in-frame clones and lacks some. The sample records 100,000 to 120,000 clones, about 93% being singletons. The sequenced sample consisted of CD4+ T cells sorted from blood. The receptors were sampled from a human donor in good health. CDR3s include the opening cysteine and the closing phenylalanine or tryptophan. D genes are given only for firm matches. Size values are once, few and many counts, or a class for expanded clones, and some rows have none.

D	size	V	J	DNA	CDR3
TRBD1	-	TRBV15	TRBJ1-2	TGTGCCACCAGCAGAGTGACAGGGCTCTATGGCTACACCTTC	CATSRVTGLYGYTF
TRBD1	-	TRBV5-1	TRBJ2-3	TGCGCCAGCAGCCCGACAGGGGGTCCAGATACGCAGTATTTT	CASSPTGGPDTQYF
-	-	TRBV19	TRBJ2-4	TGTGCCAGTAGTAAGGCCCGCGGCGGTACCGAAACAGGATCCAAAAACATTCAGTACTTC	CASSKARGGTETGSKNIQYF
-	-	TRBV7-2	TRBJ2-2	TGTGCCAGCAGCTTGGACACCGGGGAGCTGTTTTTT	CASSLDTGELFF
-	-	TRBV10-3	TRBJ2-7	TGTGCCATCAGTGAGCGGACGGGTGGGTCCTACGAGCAGTACTTC	CAISERTGGSYEQYF
-	-	TRBV6-1	TRBJ2-2	TGTGCCAGCAGGGCAGTCGGTACCGGGGAGCTGTTTTTT	CASRAVGTGELFF
-	-	TRBV20-1	TRBJ1-1	TGCAGCGCATGGCCATCCACTGAAGCTTTCTTT	CSAWPSTEAFF
-	once	TRBV4-1	TRBJ1-5	TGCGCCAGCAGCCACCCCCAAAAGTATCAGCCCCAGCATTTT	CASSHPQKYQPQHF
-	-	TRBV6-1	TRBJ1-6	TGCGGGGTAGCGAGCTCCTATAATTCACCCCTCCACTTT	CGVASSYNSPLHF
-	-	TRBV2	TRBJ1-1	TGTGCCAGCACTTCCTCGAACACTGAAGCTTTCTTT	CASTSSNTEAFF
TRBD1	-	TRBV2	TRBJ2-3	TGTGCCACCCCGAGAGGGGGCCGCACAGATACGCAGTATTTT	CATPRGGRTDTQYF
TRBD1	-	TRBV28	TRBJ1-2	TGTGCCAGCACCCGACGCAGGGGGCATGGCTACACCTTC	CASTRRRGHGYTF
-	-	TRBV6-1	TRBJ2-7	TGTGCCAGCAGTGTACAGGGAATGTCCGAGCAGTACTTC	CASSVQGMSEQYF
-	-	TRBV2	TRBJ2-7	TGTGCCAGCAGTTTGGAAATCTCCTACGAGCAGTACTTC	CASSLEISYEQYF
TRBD2	-	TRBV27	TRBJ2-1	TGTGCCAGCAGTCCCGGGACTAGCGGTTACAATGAGCAGTTCTTC	CASSPGTSGYNEQFF
-	once	TRBV30	TRBJ1-1	TGTGCCTGGAATGGACAATACGGGACTGAAGCTTTCTTT	CAWNGQYGTEAFF
-	-	TRBV9	TRBJ1-2	TGTGCCAGCAGCGTAGGAGCGGGTCCTAACTATGGCTACACCTTC	CASSVGAGPNYGYTF
-	few	TRBV2	TRBJ1-5	TGTGCCAGCAGTGACAGACAACCCAATCAGCCCCAGCATTTT	CASSDRQPNQPQHF
-	-	TRBV27	TRBJ1-5	TGTGCCAGCAGCAAACAGGGTTTGGGCAATCAGCCCCAGCATTTT	CASSKQGLGNQPQHF
-	-	TRBV6-1	TRBJ1-2	TGTGCCAGCAGTGAATCCAAATATGGCTACACCTTC	CASSESKYGYTF
TRBD2	-	TRBV30	TRBJ2-7	TGTGCCTGGAGCCAGACTAGCGGGGGTGTCTCCGAGCAGTACTTC	CAWSQTSGGVSEQYF
TRBD2	-	TRBV6-1	TRBJ2-7	TGTGCCAGCAGTGGACTAGCGGGGAGCTCCTACGAGCAGTACTTC	CASSGLAGSSYEQYF